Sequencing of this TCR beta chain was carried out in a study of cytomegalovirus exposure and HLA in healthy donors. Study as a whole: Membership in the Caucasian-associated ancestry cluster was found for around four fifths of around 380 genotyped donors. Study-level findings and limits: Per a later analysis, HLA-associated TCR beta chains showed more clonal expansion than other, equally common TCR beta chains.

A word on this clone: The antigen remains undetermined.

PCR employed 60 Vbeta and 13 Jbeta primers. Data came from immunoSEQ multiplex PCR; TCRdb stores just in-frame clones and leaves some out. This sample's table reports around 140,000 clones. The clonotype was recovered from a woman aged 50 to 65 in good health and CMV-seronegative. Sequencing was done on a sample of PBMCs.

CDR3 nucleotides: TGTGCCAGCAGCTTAACGGTAGCGGGGGGGAGGAAAGATACGCAGTATTTT. It is translated as CASSLTVAGGRKDTQYF. The chain employs TRBV7-3 and TRBJ2-3; 11 bases match TRBD2. There are 17 residues in the CDR3. Germline CDR1 SGHTA, CDR2 FQGTGA. V lost 0 bases and J lost 5; bases outside the gene matches: 7.